The T cell receptor (beta chain) described here comes from a study of T cell responses to AZD1222 COVID-19 vaccine. Study results and limitations: The CD4 TCRs associated with vaccination extended across spike and predominated at 160-218 and 743-854. Most donors were white British, females outnumbered males, and clonal diversity was possibly underestimated. In all cases, repertoires were sampled only after the peak T cell response. Compared with day 0, the breadth and depth of the Spike-specific TCR repertoire rose significantly after two doses of AZD1222.

Remarks on this clone: The antigen remains unidentified.

Here immunoSEQ multiplex PCR was the method, and the copy in TCRdb shows in-frame clones only, minus some. The table lists 40,000 to 60,000 clones, approximately 86% of them singletons. V lost 7 bases and J 6 bases, leaving 12 bases between the germline ends. Germline CDR1 reads SNHLY; CDR2 reads FYNNEI. This CDR3 region has 13 residues. The source material was peripheral blood, sampled 28 days after the second AZD1222 dose. This clonotype was sampled from an adult who received the AZD1222 COVID-19 vaccine. V is TRBV2 and J is TRBJ1-4; D not resolved. The CDR3 region has the DNA TGTGCCAGCATTAAATCGATGGATGAAAAACTGTTTTTT. Translation: CASIKSMDEKLFF. The variable domain in full, completed from reference TRBV2 and TRBJ1-4, reads EPEVTQTPSHQVTQMGQEVILRCVPISNHLYFYWYRQILGQKVEFLVSFYNNEISEKSEIFDDQFSVERPDGSNFTLKIRSTKLEDSAMYFCASIKSMDEKLFFGSGTQLSVL.